The 10 T cell receptor beta chains reported below all come from one sample, sequenced in a study of Tregs in tolerant kidney transplant recipients. Mixed chimerism was transient after nonmyeloablative marrow transplants from related graft donors. This table comes from immunoSEQ multiplex PCR, and its TCRdb copy is limited to in-frame clones, with some not included. This sample has about 90,000 clones, with over 85% found just once. The sample here was CD4+ T cells from blood (PBMCs), taken 12 months after the transplant. The receptors shown here come from a human patient who received a combined kidney and bone marrow transplant. A share of the T cells may be of graft donor origin.

The chain links TRBV5-1 to TRBJ2-5; D is undetermined. The V end lost 2 bases, the J end lost 0 bases, and 5 bases lay between the germline ends. Looked up from germline, CDR1 is SGHRS and CDR2 is YFSETQ. CDR3 length: 13 residues. DNA for the CDR3: TGCGCCAGCAGCTTTAGCAACCAAGAGACCCAGTACTTC. Its translation: CASSFSNQETQYF.

This chain joins TRBV6-1 and TRBJ2-5, with TRBD1 matching 7 bases. The V and J ends lost 6 bases and 4 bases, in that order; junction bases with no gene match: 8. This CDR3 comprises 14 residues. Germline V gene sequence: CDR1 MNHNS, CDR2 SASEGT. The CDR3 nucleotides read TGTGCCAGCAGCCTTTGGACAGGTGGAGAGACCCAGTACTTC. This translates into CASSLWTGGETQYF.

The chain couples TRBV4-1 to TRBJ1-5; no definite D call. V was trimmed by 3 bases and J by 6 bases, leaving 21 bases between them. The CDR3 is 17 amino acids. CDR1 and CDR2 from the germline V gene are MGHRA and YSYEKL. The CDR3 here is CASSHQPRGGNTQPQHF. Here the CDR3 DNA reads TGCGCCAGCAGCCATCAACCTCGGGGAGGGAATACTCAGCCCCAGCATTTT.

The V call is TRBV9, the J call TRBJ1-1; tentatively, D is TRBD1 (6 bases). The CDR3 runs 16 residues. Trimming removed 0 bases from V and 5 bases from J, with 17 bases in between. The germline V gene encodes CDR1 SGDLS and CDR2 YYNGEE. CDR3 region: CASSVGLTGPRTEAFF. CDR3 bases: TGTGCCAGCAGCGTAGGGTTGACAGGACCCAGGACTGAAGCTTTCTTT. The whole variable domain, remainder taken from reference TRBV9 and TRBJ1-1, is DSGVTQTPKHLITATGQRVTLRCSPRSGDLSVYWYQQSLDQGLQFLIQYYNGEERAKGNILERFSAQQFPDLHSELNLSSLELGDSALYFCASSVGLTGPRTEAFFGQGTRLTVV.

V is TRBV7-3 and J is TRBJ1-6; 7 positions agree with TRBD1. V trimming: 2 bases; J trimming: 10 bases; junction bases outside the gene matches: 11. Germline CDR1 reads SGHTA; CDR2 reads FQGTGA. The CDR3 has 16 residues. The CDR3 spells CASSLLTGTAGSPLHF. DNA of the CDR3: TGTGCCAGCAGCTTATTGACAGGGACAGCGGGCTCACCCCTCCACTTT. The full variable domain, its missing parts supplied by reference TRBV7-3 and TRBJ1-6, is GAGVSQTPSNKVTEKGKYVELRCDPISGHTALYWYRQSLGQGPEFLIYFQGTGAADDSGLPNDRFFAVRPEGSVSTLKIQRTERGDSAVYLCASSLLTGTAGSPLHFGNGTRLTVT.

The genes are TRBV27 and TRBJ1-2, with 7 bases that match TRBD1. V shed 7 bases, J shed 8 bases, and the junction held 10 bases outside the gene matches. This CDR3 spans 13 amino acids. Germline values: CDR1 MNHEY, CDR2 SMNVEV (reference sequence). The CDR3, as DNA: TGTGCCAGCACCGAAAAGGGGGCGCGCGGCTACACCTTC. This translates into CASTEKGARGYTF.

The chain has TRBV4-1 and TRBJ2-1; 13 bases line up with TRBD2. This CDR3 comprises 16 residues. The germline V gene has CDR1 MGHRA and CDR2 YSYEKL. Trimming removed 2 bases from V and 8 bases from J; junction bases left unmatched: 6. CDR3 bases: TGCGCCAGCAGCCAACCTACTAGCGGGAGGGCCTATGAGCAGTTCTTC. Translation gives CASSQPTSGRAYEQFF.

V gene TRBV4-1 combines with J gene TRBJ2-2, with 8 bases identical to TRBD2. The CDR3 covers 16 residues. The germline V gene encodes CDR1 MGHRA and CDR2 YSYEKL. After removal of 1 base from V and 2 bases from J, the junction contained 3 bases not matched to a gene. In DNA form, the CDR3 reads TGCGCCAGCAGCCAAGCGGGAGGGTATAACACCGGGGAGCTGTTTTTT. Protein: CASSQAGGYNTGELFF.

The V gene is TRBV4-2, the J gene TRBJ2-6, with 8 bases matching TRBD1. The V gene end was trimmed by 5 bases and the J gene end by 0 bases; junction bases not matched to a gene: 6. The CDR3 runs 17 residues. Germline-derived CDR1 and CDR2 are LGHNA and YNFKEQ. CDR3 residues: CASSSRQGSSGANVLTF. The CDR3 DNA follows: TGTGCCAGCAGCTCTAGACAGGGGAGCTCTGGGGCCAACGTCCTGACTTTC.

The V and J genes are TRBV18 and TRBJ1-4, with D maybe TRBD1 (5 bases). The CDR3 is made up of 15 amino acids. Germline loops: CDR1 KGHSH, CDR2 LQKENI. Trimming removed 1 base at V and 3 bases at J, with 9 bases between. The CDR3 spells CASSPRQGSNEKLFF. CDR3 coding DNA: TGTGCCAGCTCACCACGTCAGGGTTCTAATGAAAAACTGTTTTTT.